This T cell receptor beta chain came from a study of neurological immune-mediated disorders. Study-wide results and limits: No CDR3 amino acid sequences recurred among expanded clones across subjects, suggesting private repertoires in all groups.

This CDR3 comprises 15 residues. The V end lost 2 bases, the J end lost 2 bases, and 11 bases lay between the germline ends. Germline assignment: CDR1 SGHRS and CDR2 YFSETQ. Points on this clonotype: No antigen is known for it.

The cDNA came from 5'RACE with 10-nucleotide random UMIs. TCRdb re-called the 5' RACE reads with MiXCR, one entry per CDR3 protein. The table includes about 36,000 distinct CDR3 sequences, 10% to 13% detected once. The receptor's source is a woman in her twenties or thirties with HTLV-1-associated myelopathy (HAM/TSP). The chain links TRBV5-1 to TRBJ2-1; tentatively, D is TRBD1 (5 bases). Sequencing was performed on PBMCs. The CDR3 DNA is TGCGCCAGCAGCTTTTCAGGGTGTACCTACAATGAGCAGTTCTTC. This codes for CASSFSGCTYNEQFF.